The 31 T cell receptor beta chains given below trace back to one sample, sequenced in a study of T cells after yellow fever vaccination. TCRdb passed the 5' RACE reads through MiXCR, listing each CDR3 protein once. The sample lists approximately 260,000 distinct CDR3 sequences; 5.2% were seen once. Specimen: CD4+ T cells sorted from PBMCs, collected on the day of the yellow fever booster vaccination. The receptors originated from a man between 18 and 35 years old who received the YFV17D yellow fever vaccine.

The chain has TRBV27 and TRBJ1-2, with D tentatively TRBD1 (6 bases). Trimming took off 8 bases at V and 6 bases at J, with 22 bases between the two ends. The CDR3 length is 15 residues. CDR1 and CDR2 (germline): MNHEY, SMNVEV (reference sequence). The CDR3 nucleotides read TGTGCCAGCGGCTATCAACAGGGCCTCCCCGATGGCTACACCTTC. Protein sequence: CASGYQQGLPDGYTF.

At least ten counts were recorded for this clonotype. The chain links TRBV5-1 to TRBJ2-6; D is unresolved. The V end was cut by 4 bases, the J end by 0 bases, with 11 bases between. Germline V gene data show CDR1 as SGHRS and CDR2 as YFSETQ. CDR3 length: 16 residues. CDR3 region: CASSRTYRSGANVLTF. The CDR3 DNA reads as TGCGCCAGCAGCAGGACCTACCGCTCTGGGGCCAACGTCCTGACTTTC. Combining the CDR3 with reference TRBV5-1 and TRBJ2-6 gives the whole variable domain KAGVTQTPRYLIKTRGQQVTLSCSPISGHRSVSWYQQTPGQGLQFLFEYFSETQRNKGNFPGRFSGRQFSNSRSEMNVSTLELGDSALYLCASSRTYRSGANVLTFGAGSRLTVL.

V is TRBV4-3 and J is TRBJ1-2, with TRBD1 as a possible D gene (6 bases). Germline V gene lookup returns CDR1 LGHNA and CDR2 YSLEER. This CDR3 has 15 residues. Trimming removed 1 base at V and 4 bases at J, with 13 bases between. This chain's CDR3 is CASSQVRGAGYGYTF. The CDR3 DNA is TGCGCCAGCAGCCAAGTTAGGGGGGCGGGCTATGGCTACACCTTC.

This clonotype was seen many times. The DNA for the CDR3 is TGTGCCAGCAGTTACTCGACCCTCAAAGAGACCCAGTACTTC. Protein: CASSYSTLKETQYF. This chain links TRBV6-5 with TRBJ2-5; no clear D. Trimming took off 0 bases at V and 3 bases at J, with 8 bases between the two ends. Germline V gene sequence: CDR1 MNHEY, CDR2 SVGAGI. This CDR3 region has 14 residues.

This clonotype was counted a few times. This chain connects TRBV20-1 to TRBJ2-1; TRBD1 agrees at 10 bases. Germline V CDR1 and CDR2: DFQATT, SNEGSKA (reference sequence). With 6 bases clipped from V and 8 bases from J, the junction kept 19 bases outside the gene matches. The length of the CDR3 is 17 residues. CDR3: CSASRDRGLGGLDEQFF. The CDR3 DNA is TGCAGTGCCTCCCGGGACAGGGGTCTTGGGGGCCTCGATGAGCAGTTCTTC.

This clonotype was detected ten times or more. The CDR3 DNA sequence: TGCGCCAGCAGCTCGCCAGGAGGCTACGAGCAGTACTTC. This sequence encodes CASSSPGGYEQYF. The chain recombines TRBV5-1 with TRBJ2-7, with D possibly TRBD2 on 5 matching bases. The length of the CDR3 is 13 residues. Germline V gene sequence: CDR1 SGHRS, CDR2 YFSETQ. The V end was cut by 3 bases, the J end by 3 bases, with 10 bases between.

The table lists this clonotype with many counts. The gene calls are TRBV2 and TRBJ1-5; 8 nucleotides match TRBD1. This CDR3 has 14 residues. Germline V CDR1 and CDR2: SNHLY, FYNNEI. Trimming took 6 bases from V and 6 from J; bases not matched to a gene: 7. The CDR3 nucleotides are TGTGCCAGCAGCGGACAGGGAGGGACTCAGCCCCAGCATTTT. Its protein is CASSGQGGTQPQHF.

This clonotype was counted ten times or more. This chain joins TRBV20-1 and TRBJ2-5, with D unresolved. The V and J ends lost 3 bases and 4 bases respectively, with 15 bases between them. This CDR3 is built from 14 residues. Per germline, CDR1 DFQATT and CDR2 SNEGSKA (reference sequence). CDR3 bases: TGCAGTGCTAGTCAGCGACCAGGCGGAGAGACCCAGTACTTC. It yields the protein CSASQRPGGETQYF.

This clonotype was observed a few times. The rearrangement joins TRBV7-2 to TRBJ2-5; D may be TRBD1 (5 bases). The CDR3 spans 12 residues. From germline, CDR1 is SGHTA and CDR2 FQGNSA. V dropped 5 bases and J dropped 7 bases, with 11 bases sitting between them. The CDR3 nucleotides are TGTGCCAGCAGCCCCCACCAGGGGACCCAGTACTTC. Translation: CASSPHQGTQYF.

This clonotype was seen more than once but under ten times. DNA of the CDR3: TGCAGTGCACTTCCAGGGGATAGCAATCAGCCCCAGCATTTT. Translating gives CSALPGDSNQPQHF. The chain is built from TRBV20-1 and TRBJ1-5; weak D call: TRBD1 (6 bases). The CDR3 has 14 residues. Germline CDR1 and CDR2: DFQATT and SNEGSKA (reference sequence). The V end was cut by 6 bases, the J end by 0 bases, with 12 bases between.

V usage is TRBV20-1 and J usage is TRBJ1-6; tentatively, D is TRBD1 (5 bases). The CDR3 runs to 15 residues. Per germline, CDR1 DFQATT and CDR2 SNEGSKA (reference sequence). V shed 4 bases and J shed 4 bases, with 14 bases lying between them. The DNA for the CDR3 is TGCAGTGCTACCCCCGACAGCCCATATAATTCACCCCTCCACTTT. It translates to CSATPDSPYNSPLHF.

Only a few counts were recorded for this clonotype. The rearrangement uses TRBV7-2 and TRBJ1-2; D is uncertain. The CDR3 covers 12 residues. V lost 5 bases and J 5 bases, leaving 9 bases between the germline ends. The germline V gene has CDR1 SGHTA and CDR2 FQGNSA. CDR3 in DNA: TGTGCCAGCAGCAGGCCTTCTTATGGCTACACCTTC. Protein product: CASSRPSYGYTF.

This clonotype was counted only a few times. The genes are TRBV7-2 and TRBJ2-3; maybe TRBD1 (6 bases). The CDR3 runs 16 residues. CDR1 and CDR2 (germline): SGHTA, FQGNSA. The V end lost 5 bases, the J end lost 3 bases, and 18 bases lay between the germline ends. The CDR3 DNA sequence: TGTGCCAGCAGCCCACGGGGTGGGGGCTTGACAGATACGCAGTATTTT. Its protein product is CASSPRGGGLTDTQYF. Full variable domain (missing parts from reference TRBV7-2 and TRBJ2-3): GAGVSQSPSNKVTEKGKDVELRCDPISGHTALYWYRQSLGQGLEFLIYFQGNSAPDKSGLPSDRFSAERTGGSVSTLTIQRTQQEDSAVYLCASSPRGGGLTDTQYFGPGTRLTVL.

The chain carries TRBV18 and TRBJ2-1, with D perhaps matching TRBD1 (5 bases). Germline values: CDR1 KGHSH, CDR2 LQKENI. The V end was cut by 3 bases, the J end by 0 bases, with 18 bases between. The CDR3 contains 18 residues. DNA for the CDR3: TGTGCCAGCTCACCCTTCCTCGACAGTTCTAGCTCCTACAATGAGCAGTTCTTC. Residues: CASSPFLDSSSSYNEQFF.

This clonotype showed up many times. J is TRBJ1-3 and V is TRBV4-3, with 9 bases fitting TRBD1. Germline V CDR1 and CDR2: LGHNA, YSLEER. The CDR3 loop spans 17 amino acids. Losses at the gene ends were 4 bases for V and 2 bases for J; bases not matched to a gene: 9. The CDR3 spells CASSPNPQGAAGNTIYF. The CDR3 DNA reads as TGCGCCAGCAGCCCGAATCCACAGGGGGCGGCTGGAAACACCATATATTTT.

The chain recombines TRBV10-2 with TRBJ2-1; TRBD2 agrees at 12 bases. J lost 4 bases, V lost 7 bases, and 14 bases had no gene match. Germline-derived CDR1 and CDR2 are WSHSY and SAAADI. This CDR3 has 18 amino acids. The CDR3 DNA is TGCGCCAGCATCCTGACTAGCGGGAGAGGGATAGGTTACAATGAGCAGTTCTTC. Its translation is CASILTSGRGIGYNEQFF.

The chain combines TRBV28 with TRBJ2-7; TRBD2 matches 13 bases. The junction had 4 bases not matched to a gene; V was cut back by 4 bases and J by 4 bases. The CDR3 runs to 15 residues. Germline V gene data show CDR1 as MDHEN and CDR2 as SYDVKM. CDR3 nucleotide sequence: TGTGCCAGCAGTTACCCGGGACTAGCGGGGTACGAGCAGTACTTC. Its protein is CASSYPGLAGYEQYF.

This clonotype has at least ten counts. The chain has TRBV29-1 and TRBJ2-3; TRBD2 matches at 7 bases. Unmatched junction bases numbered 0, after V lost 6 bases and J lost 3 bases. The CDR3 contains 11 residues. Germline CDR1 is SQVTM and CDR2 is ANQGSEA. The chain's CDR3 is CSVGLTDTQYF. The CDR3 DNA reads TGCAGCGTGGGACTAACAGATACGCAGTATTTT.

The sample holds a few counts of this clonotype. The rearrangement joins TRBV20-1 to TRBJ1-6; 7 bases match TRBD1. This CDR3 is built from 17 residues. Per germline, CDR1 DFQATT and CDR2 SNEGSKA (reference sequence). Trimming removed 1 base from V and 7 bases from J; junction bases left unmatched: 13. Written as DNA, the CDR3 is TGCAGTGCTAGAGTCCCCTTGACAGGGAAAGTAAATTCACCCCTCCACTTT. This translates into CSARVPLTGKVNSPLHF.

The sample holds many counts of this clonotype. The gene calls are TRBV4-3 and TRBJ2-2, with D unresolved. Germline CDR1 and CDR2: LGHNA and YSLEER. This CDR3 spans 16 amino acids. V was cut by 2 bases and J by 3 bases, with 13 bases left in between. CDR3 bases: TGCGCCAGCAGCCAATTTAGCCCCGGTTACACCGGGGAGCTGTTTTTT. This encodes CASSQFSPGYTGELFF.

This clonotype was observed a few times. V and J are TRBV5-1 and TRBJ2-1; 11 bases align to TRBD2. Germline values: CDR1 SGHRS, CDR2 YFSETQ. The V gene end was trimmed by 1 base and the J gene end by 2 bases; junction bases not matched to a gene: 5. The CDR3 spans 17 residues. CDR3 DNA: TGCGCCAGCAGCTTGACTAGCGGGGGACTTCCCTACAATGAGCAGTTCTTC. Its translation is CASSLTSGGLPYNEQFF.

This clonotype has more than one count but fewer than ten. J is TRBJ2-2 and V is TRBV25-1, with a tentative D call TRBD2 (6 bases). This CDR3 contains 14 residues. Looked up from germline, CDR1 is MGHDK and CDR2 is SYGVNS. Deletions cut 5 bases from V and 4 bases from J, with 11 bases between. The CDR3 DNA reads as TGTGCCAGCAGTCCTAGGACTATCACCGGGGAGCTGTTTTTT. Translated: CASSPRTITGELFF.

This clonotype was counted only a few times. The V gene is TRBV3-1, the J gene TRBJ2-5; 7 bases map to TRBD1. Per germline, CDR1 LGHDT and CDR2 YNNKEL (reference sequence). This CDR3 has 14 residues. With 3 bases clipped from V and 3 bases from J, the junction kept 4 bases outside the gene matches. CDR3 sequence reads: CASSQPGTEETQYF. The CDR3 DNA reads TGTGCCAGCAGCCAGCCCGGGACAGAAGAGACCCAGTACTTC.

This clonotype occurred a few times. The rearrangement links TRBV28 to TRBJ1-2; 11 bases are shared with TRBD1. Trimming at V came to 7 bases and at J to 6 bases, leaving 4 bases not matched to a gene. This CDR3 comprises 13 residues. The germline CDR1 and CDR2 sequences are MDHEN and SYDVKM. The CDR3 loop is CASTWTGGDGYTF. CDR3 bases: TGTGCCAGCACCTGGACAGGGGGCGATGGCTACACCTTC.

The V gene is TRBV7-2, the J gene TRBJ1-5; D might be TRBD1 (5 bases). The CDR3 contains 14 residues. In germline, CDR1 is SGHTA, CDR2 FQGNSA. The V and J ends lost 5 bases and 6 bases respectively, with 14 bases between them. DNA of the CDR3: TGTGCCAGCAGCCCGGGACTTGGGGCTCAGCCCCAGCATTTT. Amino acids: CASSPGLGAQPQHF.

The chain recombines TRBV9 with TRBJ2-6, with no clear D. This CDR3 has 15 residues. CDR1 is SGDLS and CDR2 is YYNGEE in the germline V gene. V was trimmed by 4 bases and J by 0 bases, leaving 8 bases between them. The CDR3: CASSTHPSGANVLTF. Here the CDR3 DNA reads TGTGCCAGCAGCACCCACCCCTCTGGGGCCAACGTCCTGACTTTC.

This clonotype was seen repeatedly, ten times or more. The V gene is TRBV18, the J gene TRBJ2-5; 8 nucleotides match TRBD2. V shed 2 bases, J shed 2 bases, and the junction held 4 bases outside the gene matches. The CDR3 spans 15 residues. The germline V gene encodes CDR1 KGHSH and CDR2 LQKENI. The CDR3 DNA sequence: TGTGCCAGCTCACCAGCGGGGGGCCGACAAGAGACCCAGTACTTC. Translation: CASSPAGGRQETQYF. The entire variable domain, with the rest obtained from reference TRBV18 and TRBJ2-5, is as follows: NAGVMQNPRHLVRRRGQEARLRCSPMKGHSHVYWYRQLPEEGLKFMVYLQKENIIDESGMPKERFSAEFPKEGPSILRIQQVVRGDSAAYFCASSPAGGRQETQYFGPGTRLLVL.

The chain couples TRBV19 to TRBJ2-7, with a weak D call TRBD1 (6 bases). Trimming removed 8 bases from V and 7 bases from J, with 21 bases in between. The CDR3 loop spans 14 amino acids. Germline V gene lookup returns CDR1 LNHDA and CDR2 SQIVND (reference sequence). DNA of the CDR3: TGTGCCAGTGAACCCCCGGGACAACCGGGGGAGCAGTACTTC. Protein sequence: CASEPPGQPGEQYF.

This clonotype was recorded a few times. The chain has TRBV2 and TRBJ2-7; TRBD2 aligns across 7 bases. The CDR3 has 12 residues. The V gene end was trimmed by 7 bases and the J gene end by 4 bases; junction bases not matched to a gene: 4. Germline CDR1 and CDR2: SNHLY and FYNNEI. The CDR3 bases are TGTGCCAGCACCGGACTAGGTTACGAGCAGTACGTC. Protein sequence: CASTGLGYEQYV.

The CDR3 here is CASSPDGGGQVSGANVLTF. CDR3 DNA: TGCGCCAGCAGCCCAGATGGCGGGGGCCAAGTCTCTGGGGCCAACGTCCTGACTTTC. The rearrangement uses TRBV10-2 and TRBJ2-6; possibly TRBD2 for D (7 bases). The CDR3 is made up of 19 amino acids. The germline V gene has CDR1 WSHSY and CDR2 SAAADI. V gave up 6 bases and J gave up 0 bases, with 21 bases separating them.

The V and J genes are TRBV4-3 and TRBJ2-7; possible D gene TRBD2, 5 bases. From germline, CDR1 is LGHNA and CDR2 YSLEER. The V and J ends lost 4 bases and 3 bases respectively, with 16 bases between them. The CDR3 runs 15 residues. The CDR3 loop reads CASSPLGLRNYEQYF. Here the CDR3 DNA reads TGCGCCAGCAGCCCACTAGGATTGAGAAACTACGAGCAGTACTTC.